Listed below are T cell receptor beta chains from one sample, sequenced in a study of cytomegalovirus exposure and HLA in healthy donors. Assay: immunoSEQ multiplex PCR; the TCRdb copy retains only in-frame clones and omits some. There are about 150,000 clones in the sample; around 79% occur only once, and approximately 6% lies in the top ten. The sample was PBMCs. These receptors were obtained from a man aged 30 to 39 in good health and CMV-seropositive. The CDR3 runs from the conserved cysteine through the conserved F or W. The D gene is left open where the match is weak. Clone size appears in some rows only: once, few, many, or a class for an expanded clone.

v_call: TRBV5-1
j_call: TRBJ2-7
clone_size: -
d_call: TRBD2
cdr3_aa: CASSPTSGLYEQYF
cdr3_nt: TGCGCCAGCAGCCCGACTAGCGGGCTTTACGAGCAGTACTTC

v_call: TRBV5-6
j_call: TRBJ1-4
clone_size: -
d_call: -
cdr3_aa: CASSLTGREGEKLFF
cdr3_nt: TGTGCCAGCAGCCTTACAGGGCGGGAGGGTGAAAAACTGTTTTTT

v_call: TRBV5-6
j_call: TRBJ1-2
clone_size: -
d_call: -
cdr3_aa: CASSLSSFRVDSQLRGYTF
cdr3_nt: TGTGCCAGCAGCTTGTCAAGTTTTAGGGTGGACAGCCAACTGCGGGGCTACACCTTC

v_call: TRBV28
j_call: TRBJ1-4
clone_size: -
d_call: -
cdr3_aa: CASSTPQGEKLFF
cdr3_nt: TGTGCCAGCAGTACCCCTCAGGGTGAAAAACTGTTTTTT

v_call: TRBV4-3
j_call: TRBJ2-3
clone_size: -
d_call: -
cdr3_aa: CASSQASVSSTDTQYF
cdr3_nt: TGCGCCAGCAGCCAAGCCTCGGTGTCGAGCACAGATACGCAGTATTTT

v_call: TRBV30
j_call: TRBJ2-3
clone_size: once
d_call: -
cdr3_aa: CAWRVGAGLDTQYF
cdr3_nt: TGTGCCTGGAGAGTTGGGGCGGGGTTGGATACGCAGTATTTT

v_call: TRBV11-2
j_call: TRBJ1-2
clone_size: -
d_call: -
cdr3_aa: CASSFPGVTGYTF
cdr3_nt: TGTGCCAGCAGCTTCCCCGGGGTAACCGGCTACACCTTC

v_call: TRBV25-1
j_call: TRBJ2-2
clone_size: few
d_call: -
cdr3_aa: CASSYEGNGELFF
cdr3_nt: TGTGCCAGCAGTTACGAGGGAAACGGGGAGCTGTTTTTT

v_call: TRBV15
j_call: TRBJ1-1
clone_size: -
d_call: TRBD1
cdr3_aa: CATSYTGGDTEAFF
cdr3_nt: TGTGCCACCAGCTATACAGGGGGCGACACTGAAGCTTTCTTT

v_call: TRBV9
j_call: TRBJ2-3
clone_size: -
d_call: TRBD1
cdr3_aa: CASSVSYRGGTQYF
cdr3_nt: TGTGCCAGCAGCGTAAGCTACAGGGGTGGTACGCAGTATTTT

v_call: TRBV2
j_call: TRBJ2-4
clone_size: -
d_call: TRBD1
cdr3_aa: CASSLSDRSENIQYF
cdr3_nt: TGTGCCAGCAGTTTATCGGACAGGTCCGAAAACATTCAGTACTTC

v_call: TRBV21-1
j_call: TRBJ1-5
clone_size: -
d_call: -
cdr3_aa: CASTLGGIYQPQHF
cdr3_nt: TGTGCCAGCACCTTGGGGGGGATATATCAGCCCCAGCATTTT

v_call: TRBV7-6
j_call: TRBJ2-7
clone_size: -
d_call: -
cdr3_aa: CASSLVSGPSSYEQYF
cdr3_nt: TGTGCCAGCAGCTTAGTCTCAGGGCCCAGCTCCTACGAGCAGTACTTC

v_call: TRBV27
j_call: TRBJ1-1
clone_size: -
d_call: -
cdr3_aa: CASSINIPSQGMNTEAFF
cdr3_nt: TGTGCCAGCAGTATAAACATCCCCTCACAGGGAATGAACACTGAAGCTTTCTTT

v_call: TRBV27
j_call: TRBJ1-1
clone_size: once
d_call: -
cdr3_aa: CASSTGYTEAFF
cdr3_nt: TGTGCCAGCTCGACCGGGTACACTGAAGCTTTCTTT

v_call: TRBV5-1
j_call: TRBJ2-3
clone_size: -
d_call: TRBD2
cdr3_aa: CASSYSGGATDTQYF
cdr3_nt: TGCGCCAGCAGCTACAGCGGGGGGGCGACAGATACGCAGTATTTT

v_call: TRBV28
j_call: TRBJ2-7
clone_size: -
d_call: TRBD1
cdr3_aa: CASISGTGSYEQYF
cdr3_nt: TGTGCCAGCATTTCCGGGACAGGCTCCTACGAGCAGTACTTC

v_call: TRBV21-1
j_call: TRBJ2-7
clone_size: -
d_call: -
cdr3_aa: CASSKASELEYSVAYEQYF
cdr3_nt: TGTGCCAGCAGCAAAGCCAGCGAGCTCGAGTATTCTGTGGCCTACGAGCAGTACTTC

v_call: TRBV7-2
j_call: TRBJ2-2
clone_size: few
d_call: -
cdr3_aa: CASSLGAGRTGELFF
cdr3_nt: TGTGCCAGCAGCTTAGGGGCAGGGAGGACCGGGGAGCTGTTTTTT

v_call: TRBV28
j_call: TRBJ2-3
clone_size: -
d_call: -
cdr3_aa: CASSLGRGGGDTQYF
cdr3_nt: TGTGCCAGCAGTTTGGGGCGCGGCGGGGGCGATACGCAGTATTTT

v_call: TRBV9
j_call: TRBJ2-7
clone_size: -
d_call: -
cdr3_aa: CASSVDEGRYEQYF
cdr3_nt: TGTGCCAGCAGCGTAGATGAAGGGAGATACGAGCAGTACTTC

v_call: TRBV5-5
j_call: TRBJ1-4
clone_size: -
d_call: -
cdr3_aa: CASSLQVTNEKLFF
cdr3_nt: TGTGCCAGCAGCTTACAGGTCACTAATGAAAAACTGTTTTTT

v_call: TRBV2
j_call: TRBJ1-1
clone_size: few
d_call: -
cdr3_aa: CASSQGGRSREAFF
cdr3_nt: TGTGCCAGCAGTCAAGGGGGGCGTAGTCGTGAAGCTTTCTTT

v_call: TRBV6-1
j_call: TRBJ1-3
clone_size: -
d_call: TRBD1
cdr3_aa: CASSEPRTGAFYTIYF
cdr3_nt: TGTGCCAGCAGTGAGCCGCGAACAGGGGCCTTTTACACCATATATTTT

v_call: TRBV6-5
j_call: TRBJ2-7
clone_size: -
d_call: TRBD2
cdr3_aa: CASRPLAGGRSEQYF
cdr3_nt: TGTGCCAGCAGACCCCTAGCGGGAGGGCGGTCCGAGCAGTACTTC

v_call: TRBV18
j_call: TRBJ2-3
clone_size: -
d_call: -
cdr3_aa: CASSPPGTSTDTQYF
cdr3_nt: TGTGCCAGCTCACCGCCAGGGACTAGCACAGATACGCAGTATTTT

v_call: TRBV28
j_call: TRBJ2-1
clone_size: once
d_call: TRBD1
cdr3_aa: CASSPGQGVYNEQFF
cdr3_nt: TGTGCCAGCAGCCCGGGACAGGGTGTCTACAATGAGCAGTTCTTC

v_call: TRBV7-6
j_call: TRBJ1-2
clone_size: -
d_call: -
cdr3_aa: CASSSRAEGTGYTF
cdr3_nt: TGTGCCAGCAGCTCACGGGCCGAGGGTACTGGCTACACCTTC

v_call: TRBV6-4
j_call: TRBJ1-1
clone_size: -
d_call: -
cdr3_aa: CASSSTGNTEAFF
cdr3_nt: TGTGCCAGCAGTTCGACAGGGAACACTGAAGCTTTCTTT

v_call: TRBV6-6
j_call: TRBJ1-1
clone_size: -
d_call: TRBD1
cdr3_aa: CASSYDRGEYEAFF
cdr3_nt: TGTGCCAGCAGTTACGACAGGGGTGAATACGAAGCTTTCTTT

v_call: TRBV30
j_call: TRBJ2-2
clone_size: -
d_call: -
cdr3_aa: CAWSRGRLGDGELFF
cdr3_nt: TGTGCCTGGAGTAGAGGGAGGTTAGGGGACGGGGAGCTGTTTTTT

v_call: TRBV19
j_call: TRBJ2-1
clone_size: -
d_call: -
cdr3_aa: CASSMPGTRNEQFF
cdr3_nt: TGTGCCAGTAGTATGCCAGGTACTAGGAATGAGCAGTTCTTC

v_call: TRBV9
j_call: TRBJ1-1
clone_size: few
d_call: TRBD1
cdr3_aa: CASSPQGGGGRAFF
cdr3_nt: TGTGCCAGCAGCCCTCAGGGGGGCGGGGGGCGGGCTTTCTTT

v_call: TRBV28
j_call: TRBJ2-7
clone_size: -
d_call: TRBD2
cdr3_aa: CASRTSGSYEQYF
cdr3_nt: TGTGCCAGCAGGACTAGCGGGAGTTACGAGCAGTACTTC

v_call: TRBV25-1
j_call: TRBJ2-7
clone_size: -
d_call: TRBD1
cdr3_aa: CASSDRDRGREQYF
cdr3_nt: TGTGCCAGCAGTGACCGGGACAGGGGCCGCGAGCAGTACTTC

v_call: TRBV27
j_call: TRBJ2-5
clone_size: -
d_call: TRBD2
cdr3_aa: CASSFVGGAFQETQYF
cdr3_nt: TGTGCCAGCAGTTTTGTGGGAGGGGCTTTCCAAGAGACCCAGTACTTC

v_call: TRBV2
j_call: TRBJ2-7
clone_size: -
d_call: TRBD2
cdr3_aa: CASMGGDYEQYF
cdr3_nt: TGTGCCAGCATGGGGGGGGACTACGAGCAGTACTTC

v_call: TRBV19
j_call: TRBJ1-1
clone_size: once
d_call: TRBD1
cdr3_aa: CASSIVGTGETEAFF
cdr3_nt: TGTGCCAGTAGTATAGTGGGGACAGGCGAAACTGAAGCTTTCTTT

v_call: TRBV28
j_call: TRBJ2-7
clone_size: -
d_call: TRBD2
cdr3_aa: CASSLGLAGAAYEQYF
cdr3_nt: TGTGCCAGCAGTTTGGGACTAGCGGGAGCAGCCTACGAGCAGTACTTC

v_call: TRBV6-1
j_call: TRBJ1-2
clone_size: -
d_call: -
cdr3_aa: CASSLVWSANYGYTF
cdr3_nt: TGTGCCAGCAGTTTAGTGTGGAGCGCTAACTATGGCTACACCTTC

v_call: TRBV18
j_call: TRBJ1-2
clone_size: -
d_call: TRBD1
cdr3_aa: CASSPPGDRVDYTF
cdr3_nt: TGTGCCAGCTCACCGCCTGGTGACAGGGTGGACTACACCTTC

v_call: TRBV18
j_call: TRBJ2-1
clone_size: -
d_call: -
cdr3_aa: CASSPSVPYNEQFF
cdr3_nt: TGTGCCAGCTCACCCTCAGTTCCCTACAATGAGCAGTTCTTC

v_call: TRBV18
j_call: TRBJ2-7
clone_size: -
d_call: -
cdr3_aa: CASSPPSDEQYF
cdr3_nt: TGTGCCAGCTCACCACCGTCAGACGAGCAGTACTTC

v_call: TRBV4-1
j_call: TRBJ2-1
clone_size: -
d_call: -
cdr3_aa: CASSPAEDWSSYNEQFF
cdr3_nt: TGCGCCAGCAGCCCCGCGGAAGACTGGAGCTCCTACAATGAGCAGTTCTTC

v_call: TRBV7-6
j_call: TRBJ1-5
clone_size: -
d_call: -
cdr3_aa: CASSLSQGLDQPQHF
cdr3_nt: TGTGCCAGCAGCTTGTCTCAGGGGCTTGATCAGCCCCAGCATTTT

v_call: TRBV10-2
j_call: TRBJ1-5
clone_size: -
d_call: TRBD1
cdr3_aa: CASSPDRGRQPQHF
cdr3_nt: TGCGCCAGCAGCCCGGACAGGGGGAGGCAGCCCCAGCATTTT